This T cell receptor beta chain appears in the sequencing data of a study of blood T cell repertoires in COVID-19. The CDR3 is 12 residues long. Germline CDR1 MNHNY, CDR2 SVGAGI (reference sequence). V lost 4 bases and J 8 bases, leaving 11 bases between the germline ends. Some clones are missing from TCRdb's copy, which holds only in-frame ones; the method was immunoSEQ multiplex PCR. This table has about 240,000 clones, around 83% appearing once. Sequencing was done on a sample of peripheral blood. The clonotype comes from a man in his thirties or forties who had recovered from COVID-19. The chain links TRBV6-6 to TRBJ1-2; D call uncertain. The CDR3 region has the DNA TGTGCCAGCAGTTTGGCGGCGTCGGGCTACACCTTC. Protein: CASSLAASGYTF.